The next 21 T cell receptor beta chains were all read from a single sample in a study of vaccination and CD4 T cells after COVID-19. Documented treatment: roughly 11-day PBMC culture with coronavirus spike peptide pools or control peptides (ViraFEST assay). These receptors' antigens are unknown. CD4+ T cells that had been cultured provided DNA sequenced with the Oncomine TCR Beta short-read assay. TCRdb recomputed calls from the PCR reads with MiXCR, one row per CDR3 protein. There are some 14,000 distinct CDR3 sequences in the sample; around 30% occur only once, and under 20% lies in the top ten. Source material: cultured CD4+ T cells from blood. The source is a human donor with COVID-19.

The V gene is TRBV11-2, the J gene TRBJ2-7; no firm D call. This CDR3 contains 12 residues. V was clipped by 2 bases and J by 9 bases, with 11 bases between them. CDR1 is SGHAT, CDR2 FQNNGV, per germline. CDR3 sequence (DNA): TGTGCCAGCAGCTTACGAGGAGATCGGCAGTACTTC. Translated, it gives CASSLRGDRQYF.

The CDR3 nucleotides read TGCAGTGCTAGAGATCTCGGGACACGAAATGAAAAACTGTTTTTT. This sequence encodes CSARDLGTRNEKLFF. The chain carries TRBV20-1 and TRBJ1-4; D is possibly TRBD1 (6 bases). V was pared by 0 bases and J by 5 bases, with 13 bases between. The germline gives CDR1 DFQATT, CDR2 SNEGSKA (reference sequence). CDR3 length: 15 residues.

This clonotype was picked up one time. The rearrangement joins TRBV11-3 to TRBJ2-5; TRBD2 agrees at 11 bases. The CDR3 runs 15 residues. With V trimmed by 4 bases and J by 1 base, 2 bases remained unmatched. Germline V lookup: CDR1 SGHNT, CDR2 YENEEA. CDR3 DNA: TGTGCCAGCAGCTCCGGGACTAGCGGCCAAGAGACCCAGTACTTC. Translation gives CASSSGTSGQETQYF.

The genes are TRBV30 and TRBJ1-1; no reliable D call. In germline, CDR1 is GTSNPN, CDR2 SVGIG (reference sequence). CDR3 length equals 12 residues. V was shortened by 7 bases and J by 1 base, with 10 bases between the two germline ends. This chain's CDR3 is CALKKENTEAFF. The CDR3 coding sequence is TGTGCCTTAAAAAAGGAGAACACTGAAGCTTTCTTT. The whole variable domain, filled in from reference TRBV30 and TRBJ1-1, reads SQTIHQWPATLVQPVGSPLSLECTVEGTSNPNLYWYRQAAGRGLQLLFYSVGIGQISSEVPQNLSASRPQDRQFILSSKKLLLSDSGFYLCALKKENTEAFFGQGTRLTVV.

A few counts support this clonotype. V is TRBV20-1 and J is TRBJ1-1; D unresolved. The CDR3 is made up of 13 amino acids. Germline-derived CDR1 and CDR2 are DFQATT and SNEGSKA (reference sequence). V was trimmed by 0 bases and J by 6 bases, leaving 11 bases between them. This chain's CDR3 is CSARDQLGPEAFF. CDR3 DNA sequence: TGCAGTGCTAGAGATCAACTTGGGCCTGAAGCTTTCTTT.

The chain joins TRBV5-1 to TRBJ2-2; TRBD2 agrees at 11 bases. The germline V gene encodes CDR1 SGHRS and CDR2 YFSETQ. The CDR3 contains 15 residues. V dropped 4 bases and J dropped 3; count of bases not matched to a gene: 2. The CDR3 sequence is CASSLLAGDTGELFF. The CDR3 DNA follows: TGCGCCAGCAGCCTACTAGCGGGGGACACCGGGGAGCTGTTTTTT.

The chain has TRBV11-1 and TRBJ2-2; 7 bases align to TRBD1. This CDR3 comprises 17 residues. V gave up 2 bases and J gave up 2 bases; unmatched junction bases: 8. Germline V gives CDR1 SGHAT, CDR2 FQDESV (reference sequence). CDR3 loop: CASSLTGTALNTGELFF. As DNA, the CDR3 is TGTGCCAGCAGCTTAACCGGGACAGCCTTAAACACCGGGGAGCTGTTTTTT.

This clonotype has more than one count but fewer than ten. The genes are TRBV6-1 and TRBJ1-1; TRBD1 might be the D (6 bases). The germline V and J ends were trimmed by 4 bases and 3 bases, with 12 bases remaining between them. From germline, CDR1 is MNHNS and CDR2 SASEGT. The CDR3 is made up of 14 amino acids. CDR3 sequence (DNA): TGTGCCAGCAGTGGAGGGGGGAAGGACACTGAAGCTTTCTTT. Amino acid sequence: CASSGGGKDTEAFF.

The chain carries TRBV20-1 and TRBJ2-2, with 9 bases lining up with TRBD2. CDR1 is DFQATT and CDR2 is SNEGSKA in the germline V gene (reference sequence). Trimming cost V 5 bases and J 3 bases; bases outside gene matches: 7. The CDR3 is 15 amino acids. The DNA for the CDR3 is TGCAGTGCTCGGGCGGGGGGGCCGGACACCGGGGAGCTGTTTTTT. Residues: CSARAGGPDTGELFF.

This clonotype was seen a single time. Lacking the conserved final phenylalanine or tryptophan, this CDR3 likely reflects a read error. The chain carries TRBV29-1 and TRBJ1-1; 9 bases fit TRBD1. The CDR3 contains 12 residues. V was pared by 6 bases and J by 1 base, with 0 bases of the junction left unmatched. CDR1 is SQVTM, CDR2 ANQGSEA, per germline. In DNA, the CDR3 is TGCAGCGTGGACAGGGGGAACACTGAAGCTTTCTTA. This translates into CSVDRGNTEAFL.

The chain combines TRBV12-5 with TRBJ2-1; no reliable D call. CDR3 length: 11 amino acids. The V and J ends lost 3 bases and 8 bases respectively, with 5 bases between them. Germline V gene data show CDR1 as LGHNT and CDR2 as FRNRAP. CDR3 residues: CASGFRDEQFF. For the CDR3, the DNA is TGTGCTAGTGGTTTTCGCGATGAGCAGTTCTTC.

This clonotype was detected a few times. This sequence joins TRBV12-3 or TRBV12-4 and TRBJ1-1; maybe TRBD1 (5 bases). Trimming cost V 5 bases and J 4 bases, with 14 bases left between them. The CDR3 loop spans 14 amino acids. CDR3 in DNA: TGTGCCAGCAGTCTTAGCGCTGGGGGCACTGAAGCTTTCTTT. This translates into CASSLSAGGTEAFF.

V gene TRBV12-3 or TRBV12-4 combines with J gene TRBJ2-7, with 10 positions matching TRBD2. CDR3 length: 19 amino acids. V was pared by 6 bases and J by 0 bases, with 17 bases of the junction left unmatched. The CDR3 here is CASRTPTSGAVCLSYEQYF. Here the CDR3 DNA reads TGTGCCAGCAGAACCCCCACTAGCGGGGCTGTGTGCCTCTCCTACGAGCAGTACTTC.

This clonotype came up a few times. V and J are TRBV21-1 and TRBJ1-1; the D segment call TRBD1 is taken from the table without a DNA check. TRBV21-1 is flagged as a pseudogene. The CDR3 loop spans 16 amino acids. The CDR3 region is CASSTPGQGGNTEAFF. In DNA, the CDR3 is TGTGCCAGCAGCACACCGGGACAGGGGGGGAACACTGAAGCTTTCTTT.

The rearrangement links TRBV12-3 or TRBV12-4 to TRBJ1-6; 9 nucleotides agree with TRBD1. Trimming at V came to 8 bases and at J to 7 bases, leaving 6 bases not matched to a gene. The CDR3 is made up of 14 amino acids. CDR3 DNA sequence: TGTGCCAGCGGGGGGGACAGGGTGAATTCACCCCTCCACTTT. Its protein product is CASGGDRVNSPLHF.

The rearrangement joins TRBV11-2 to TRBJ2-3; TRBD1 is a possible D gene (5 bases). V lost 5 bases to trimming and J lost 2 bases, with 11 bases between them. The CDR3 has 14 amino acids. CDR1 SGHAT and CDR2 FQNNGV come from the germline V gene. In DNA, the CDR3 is TGTGCCAGCAGCACAGGACGGACCACAGATACGCAGTATTTT. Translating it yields CASSTGRTTDTQYF.

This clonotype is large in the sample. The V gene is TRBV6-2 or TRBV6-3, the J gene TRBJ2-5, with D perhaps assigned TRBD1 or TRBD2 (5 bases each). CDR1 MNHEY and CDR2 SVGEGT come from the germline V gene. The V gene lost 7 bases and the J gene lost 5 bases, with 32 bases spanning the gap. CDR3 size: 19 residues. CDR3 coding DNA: TGTGCCAGCACCCATACCTTGGACTCCGGGACCCGAGGGGAGGAGACCCAGTACTTC. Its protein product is CASTHTLDSGTRGEETQYF.

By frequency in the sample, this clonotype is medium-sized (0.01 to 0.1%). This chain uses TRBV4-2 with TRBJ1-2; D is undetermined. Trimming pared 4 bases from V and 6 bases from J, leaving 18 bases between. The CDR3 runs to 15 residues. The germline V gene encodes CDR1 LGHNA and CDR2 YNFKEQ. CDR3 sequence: CASSPQRGGVDGYTF. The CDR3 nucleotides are TGTGCCAGCAGCCCCCAGCGCGGCGGTGTCGATGGCTACACCTTC.

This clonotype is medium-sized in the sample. CDR3 region: CATSRDRERSNQPQHF. CDR3 nucleotide sequence: TGTGCCACCAGCAGAGACAGGGAGCGTAGCAATCAGCCCCAGCATTTT. The gene calls are TRBV15 and TRBJ1-5; perhaps TRBD1 as D (5 bases). Germline V gives CDR1 LNHNV, CDR2 YYDKDF (reference sequence). V dropped 0 bases and J dropped 0 bases, with 9 bases sitting between them. The CDR3 covers 16 residues.

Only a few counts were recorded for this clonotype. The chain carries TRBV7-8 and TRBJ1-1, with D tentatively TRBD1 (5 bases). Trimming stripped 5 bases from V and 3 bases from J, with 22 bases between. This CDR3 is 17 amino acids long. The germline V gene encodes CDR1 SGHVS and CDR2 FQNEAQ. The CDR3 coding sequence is TGTGCCAGCAGCGTCTTCCGGGGGAAGGTTTCGGACACTGAAGCTTTCTTT. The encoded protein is CASSVFRGKVSDTEAFF.

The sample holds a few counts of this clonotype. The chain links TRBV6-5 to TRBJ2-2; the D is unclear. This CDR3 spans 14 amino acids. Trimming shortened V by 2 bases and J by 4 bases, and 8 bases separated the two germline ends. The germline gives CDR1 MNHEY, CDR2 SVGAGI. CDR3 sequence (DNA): TGTGCCAGCAGTTACACCGGATCCACCGGGGAGCTGTTTTTT. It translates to CASSYTGSTGELFF.